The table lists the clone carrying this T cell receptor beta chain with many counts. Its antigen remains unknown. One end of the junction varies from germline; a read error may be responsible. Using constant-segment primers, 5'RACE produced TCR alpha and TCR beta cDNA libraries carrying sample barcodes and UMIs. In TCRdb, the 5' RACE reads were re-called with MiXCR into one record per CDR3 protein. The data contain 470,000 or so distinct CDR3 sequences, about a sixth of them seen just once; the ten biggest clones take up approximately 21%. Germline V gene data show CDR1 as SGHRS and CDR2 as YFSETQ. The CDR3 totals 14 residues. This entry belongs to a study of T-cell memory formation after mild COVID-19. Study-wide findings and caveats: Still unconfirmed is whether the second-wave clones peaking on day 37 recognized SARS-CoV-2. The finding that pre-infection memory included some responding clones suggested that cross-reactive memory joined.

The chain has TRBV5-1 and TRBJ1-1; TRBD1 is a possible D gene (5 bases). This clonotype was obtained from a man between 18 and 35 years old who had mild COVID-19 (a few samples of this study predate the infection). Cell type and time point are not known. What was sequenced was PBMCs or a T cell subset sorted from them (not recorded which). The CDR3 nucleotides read TGTGCCAGCTCCTCCCAGGGACTGAACACTGAAGCTTTCTTT. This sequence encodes CASSSQGLNTEAFF.